This is a list of T cell receptor beta chains from one sample in a study of OX40 agonist ivuxolimab in advanced cancers. TCRdb keeps only in-frame clones here, not all; method: immunoSEQ multiplex PCR. The data show 85,000 to 100,000 clones, 70% to 90% seen once. Here the sequenced sample was CD4+ or CD8+ T cells sorted from blood, taken in a trial of the OX40 agonist ivuxolimab. These TCRs come from an adult with an advanced solid tumor such as melanoma, head and neck, liver or kidney cancer. The CDR3 runs from the conserved cysteine through the conserved F or W.

j_gene | v_gene | CDR3aa
TRBJ1-2 | TRBV15 | CATSDRQAYYGYTF
TRBJ1-2 | TRBV6-5 | CASSRTGQYGYTF
TRBJ2-5 | TRBV2 | CASSPGVETQYF
TRBJ2-5 | TRBV7-9 | CASSLARDQETQYF
TRBJ1-3 | TRBV7-7 | CASSPGTYPNTIYF
TRBJ1-1 | TRBV9 | CASSAIRDGAFF
TRBJ2-2 | TRBV18 | CASSPGAGELFF
TRBJ2-3 | TRBV5-6 | CASSSADTQYF
TRBJ1-4 | TRBV4-3 | CASSQESQGKEKLFF
TRBJ2-5 | TRBV15 | CATSRDRAQETQYF
TRBJ1-5 | TRBV14 | CASSQRNQPQHF
TRBJ1-1 | TRBV4-3 | CASSPSYGNTEAFF
TRBJ1-1 | TRBV19 | CASSFWENTEAFF
TRBJ2-1 | TRBV5-1 | CASSLSLTSGVTSEQFF
TRBJ2-5 | TRBV9 | CASSVGAGWETQYF
TRBJ1-4 | TRBV2 | CASKPGTANEKLFF
TRBJ2-2 | TRBV5-4 | CASSYSSGGTTGELFF
TRBJ2-7 | TRBV5-4 | CASSPGQGYSYEQYF
TRBJ2-1 | TRBV5-1 | CASSRRPNQNEQFF
TRBJ2-1 | TRBV5-1 | CASSLTTGAYNEQFF
TRBJ2-4 | TRBV5-4 | CASSASQGAKNIQYF
TRBJ2-7 | TRBV6-1 | CASSESVGQAYEQYF
TRBJ1-1 | TRBV27 | CASSLLGLSRFREAFF
TRBJ2-5 | TRBV10-3 | CAISGGGGETQYF
TRBJ2-5 | TRBV10-3 | CAISESVGGQETQYF
TRBJ2-7 | TRBV6-5 | CASSYTGQGRYEQYF
TRBJ1-3 | TRBV5-4 | CASSQQDRGRGNTIYF
TRBJ1-6 | TRBV28 | CASSAYGSGRSPLHF
TRBJ2-5 | TRBV7-2 | CASSSGLAGVGTQYF
TRBJ2-7 | TRBV7-2 | CASSLRTGGTYEQYF
TRBJ2-4 | TRBV4-1 | CASSQDHGGAFGAKNIQYF
TRBJ2-2 | TRBV28 | CASSSRQSGLAGGNLPANTGELFF
TRBJ2-5 | TRBV7-7 | CASSRGQGTKETQYF
TRBJ1-6 | TRBV19 | CASPWGDGNSPLHF
TRBJ2-2 | TRBV5-4 | CASSLGAGTNTGELFF
. | TRBV4-2 | CASSQGTGGRPGAYEQYF
TRBJ2-1 | TRBV27 | CASTPRGIIYNEQFF
TRBJ2-2 | TRBV19 | CASRSRQGNTGELFF
TRBJ2-7 | TRBV10-3 | CAISEGTGRTYEQYF
TRBJ2-1 | TRBV28 | CASSPASGGFRVEQFF
TRBJ1-2 | TRBV6-5 | CASSYSFATTNYGYTF
TRBJ2-3 | TRBV6-1 | CASSGEGNTQYF
TRBJ2-7 | TRBV28 | CASSLIMASGGGTYEQYF
TRBJ2-5 | TRBV6-1 | CASKRTGGTQETQYF
TRBJ1-2 | TRBV28 | CASSLQAAYYGYTF
TRBJ1-4 | TRBV7-9 | CASSRTSATNEKLFF
TRBJ1-5 | TRBV7-9 | CASSLTGGQEQPQHF